Below, 4 T cell receptor beta chains from the same sample are listed, as sequenced in a study of blood T cells in healthy people across ages. Combining a sample-barcoded 5' primer with a J-beta primer mix, a second PCR ran for 7 to 11 cycles. One entry per CDR3 protein, called by TCRdb with MiXCR from the 5' RACE reads. The table includes some 1,500,000 distinct CDR3 sequences, 40% to 45% detected once. The sequenced sample was blood. These receptors originate from a woman aged 18-35 years in good health.

The rearrangement uses TRBV20-1 and TRBJ1-4, with no clear D. The germline V gene has CDR1 DFQATT and CDR2 SNEGSKA (reference sequence). The length of the CDR3 is 13 residues. V gave up 1 base and J gave up 8 bases, with 11 bases separating them. The CDR3 region is CSARAGTGEKLFF. Here the CDR3 DNA reads TGCAGTGCTAGAGCAGGAACGGGAGAAAAACTGTTTTTT.

The sample holds a few counts of this clonotype. Here the CDR3 DNA reads TGTGCCAGCAACACGGACAGGGGTAACTATGGCTACACCTTC. Protein: CASNTDRGNYGYTF. This rearrangement joins TRBV6-2 or TRBV6-3 to TRBJ1-2, with TRBD1 matching over 9 bases. Losses at the gene ends were 7 bases for V and 1 base for J; bases not matched to a gene: 4. This CDR3 has 14 amino acids. Germline loops: CDR1 MNHEY, CDR2 SVGEGT.

The chain uses TRBV7-2 and TRBJ1-5; D ambiguous. V was trimmed by 1 base and J by 7 bases, leaving 11 bases between them. This CDR3 is built from 14 residues. Germline V lookup: CDR1 SGHTA, CDR2 FQGNSA. CDR3 protein: CASSLVFGGQPQHF. Written as DNA, the CDR3 is TGTGCCAGCAGCTTAGTGTTTGGCGGCCAGCCCCAGCATTTT.

This sequence joins TRBV5-1 and TRBJ2-6; weak D call: TRBD2 (6 bases). Trimming left V 8 bases short and J 0 bases short, with 12 bases between. This CDR3 has 15 residues. Germline V gene lookup returns CDR1 SGHRS and CDR2 YFSETQ. The CDR3 coding sequence is TGCGCCAGTGGGCCGACTAGCTCTGGGGCCAACGTCCTGACTTTC. This codes for CASGPTSSGANVLTF.